The text below deals with one T cell receptor (beta chain). The assay was immunoSEQ multiplex PCR, and TCRdb's table has in-frame clones only and misses some. Counted here are fewer than 70,000 clones, approximately 92% occurring once; the ten biggest clones make up 2.5% to 3.5%. This sample is drawn from a study of T cell changes during pregnancy in multiple sclerosis. J was trimmed by 0 bases and V by 7 bases; bases with no gene match: 11. The CDR3 has 17 amino acids. Germline lookup yields CDR1 MNHEY and CDR2 SMNVEV (reference sequence). The rearrangement links TRBV27 to TRBJ1-1; 10 nucleotides agree with TRBD1. This receptor was obtained from a female donor in good health, enrolled as a control in a pregnancy study. The sequencing used CD8+ T cells from peripheral blood mononuclear cells, collected in the third trimester of pregnancy. CDR3 nucleotide sequence: TGTGCCAGCACCCCGACAGGGGGCTATCCGCTGAACACTGAAGCTTTCTTT. This gives the protein CASTPTGGYPLNTEAFF.